What follows are 2 T cell receptor beta chains derived from one specimen sequenced in a study of cytomegalovirus exposure and HLA in healthy donors (TCRdb year 2017). Libraries came from the immunoSEQ multiplex PCR assay. The multiplex PCR relied on a mix of 60 forward primers for TCR Vbeta segments and 13 reverse primers for TCR Jbeta segments. TCRdb retrieved this table from immuneACCESS and kept in-frame rearrangements only. Not all clones are present; in checked studies, unresolved V genes account for under half, and no reason is known for the remainder. The table for this sample lists about 120,000 clones; 50% to 75% of them were counted only once. The ten biggest clones cover 8% to 9% of the sample. Input material: PBMCs. The receptors were gathered from a woman in her forties in good health and CMV-seropositive.

The CDR3 reads CASSVAGSIDTQYF. For the CDR3, the DNA is TGTGCCAGCAGCGTAGCGGGGTCGATAGATACGCAGTATTTT. V usage is TRBV9 and J usage is TRBJ2-3; perhaps TRBD2 as D (5 bases). Trimming pared 0 bases from V and 5 bases from J, leaving 10 bases between. The CDR3 contains 14 residues. The germline gives CDR1 SGDLS, CDR2 YYNGEE.

This clone was seen just once. The J gene is TRBJ2-2, the V gene TRBV28, with 9 nucleotides matching TRBD1. The CDR3 is 14 amino acids. Trimming cost V 5 bases and J 7 bases; bases outside gene matches: 5. Per germline, CDR1 MDHEN and CDR2 SYDVKM. CDR3 bases: TGTGCCAGCAGTACAGGGGGCGCGAACGGGGAGCTGTTTTTT. Translation gives CASSTGGANGELFF.